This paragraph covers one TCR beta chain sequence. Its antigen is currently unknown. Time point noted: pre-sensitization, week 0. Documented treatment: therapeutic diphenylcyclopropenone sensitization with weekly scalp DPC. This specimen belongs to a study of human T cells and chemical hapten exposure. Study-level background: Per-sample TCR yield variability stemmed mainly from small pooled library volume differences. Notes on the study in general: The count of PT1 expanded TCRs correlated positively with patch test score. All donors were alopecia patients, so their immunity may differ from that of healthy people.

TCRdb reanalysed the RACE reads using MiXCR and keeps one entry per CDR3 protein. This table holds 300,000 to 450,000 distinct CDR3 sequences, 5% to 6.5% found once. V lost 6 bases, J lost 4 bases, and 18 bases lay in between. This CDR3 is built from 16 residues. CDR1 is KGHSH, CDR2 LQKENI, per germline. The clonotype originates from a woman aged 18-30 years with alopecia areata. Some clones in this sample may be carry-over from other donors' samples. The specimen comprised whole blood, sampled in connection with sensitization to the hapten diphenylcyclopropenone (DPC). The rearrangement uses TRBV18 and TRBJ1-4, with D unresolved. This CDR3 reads CASSTQEGWVNEKLFF. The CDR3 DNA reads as TGTGCCAGCTCTACTCAGGAGGGCTGGGTTAATGAAAAACTGTTTTTT.